This T cell receptor beta chain was found in a study of blood T cells in healthy people across ages. Sample-barcoded 5' priming and a J-beta primer mix drove a second PCR of about 6 to 12 cycles. TCRdb independently ran MiXCR on the 5' RACE reads; one entry per CDR3 protein. This table holds over a million distinct CDR3 sequences, about 45% found once. Total RNA extracted from each sample amounted to at least 6 micrograms. Study-level results: With unsorted PBMCs, a conclusive comparison of naive versus antigen-experienced cells was not possible.

The length of the CDR3 is 12 residues. CDR1 and CDR2 (germline): LGHNA, YSLEER. Comment on this clonotype: Its antigen is currently unknown.

The sequenced material came from blood. The sequence came from a woman aged 18-29 years in good health. The chain links TRBV4-3 to TRBJ2-4, with D possibly being TRBD2 (6 bases). The J call may be faulty, since TRBJ2-7 better matches the DNA end. CDR3 bases: TGCGCTAGCGGCCCACTAGGAGGCGAGCAGTACTTC. Its translation is CASGPLGGEQYF.